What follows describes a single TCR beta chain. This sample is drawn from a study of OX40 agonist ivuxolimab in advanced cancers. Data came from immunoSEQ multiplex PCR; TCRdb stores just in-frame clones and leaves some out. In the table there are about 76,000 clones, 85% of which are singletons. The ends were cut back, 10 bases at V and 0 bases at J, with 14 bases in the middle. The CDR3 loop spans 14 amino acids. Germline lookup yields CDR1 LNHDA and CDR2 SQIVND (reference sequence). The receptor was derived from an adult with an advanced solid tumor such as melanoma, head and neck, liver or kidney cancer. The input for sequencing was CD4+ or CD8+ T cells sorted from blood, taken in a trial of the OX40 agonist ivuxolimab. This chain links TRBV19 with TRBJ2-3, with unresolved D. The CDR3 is CATPVASSTDTQYF. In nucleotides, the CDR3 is TGTGCCACCCCGGTGGCGTCTAGCACAGATACGCAGTATTTT.